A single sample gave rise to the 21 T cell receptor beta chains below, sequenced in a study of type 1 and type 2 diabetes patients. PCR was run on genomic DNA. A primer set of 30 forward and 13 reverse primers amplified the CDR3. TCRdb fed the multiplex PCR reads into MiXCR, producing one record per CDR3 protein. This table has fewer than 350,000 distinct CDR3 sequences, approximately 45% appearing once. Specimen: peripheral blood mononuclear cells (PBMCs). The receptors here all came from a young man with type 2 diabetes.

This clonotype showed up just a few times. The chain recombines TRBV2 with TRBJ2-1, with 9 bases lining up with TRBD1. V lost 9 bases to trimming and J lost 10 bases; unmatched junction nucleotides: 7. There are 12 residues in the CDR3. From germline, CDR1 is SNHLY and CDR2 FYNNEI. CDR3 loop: CASAQDRGEQFF. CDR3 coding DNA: TGTGCCAGTGCACAGGACAGGGGCGAGCAGTTCTTC.

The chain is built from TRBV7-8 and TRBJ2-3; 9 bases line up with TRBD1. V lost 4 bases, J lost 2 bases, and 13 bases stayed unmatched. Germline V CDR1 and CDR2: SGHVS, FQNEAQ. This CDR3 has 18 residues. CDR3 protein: CASSYKLRTGASTDTQYF. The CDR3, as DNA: TGTGCCAGCAGCTACAAACTAAGGACAGGGGCCTCCACAGATACGCAGTATTTT.

CDR3 sequence reads: CASTSGPEGTSNQPQHF. CDR3 DNA: TGTGCCAGCACCTCCGGGCCCGAGGGGACTAGCAATCAGCCCCAGCATTTT. The chain has TRBV7-3 and TRBJ1-5; TRBD1 is a possible D gene (5 bases). Trimming removed 7 bases at V and 0 bases at J, with 19 bases between. This CDR3 comprises 17 residues. The germline CDR1 and CDR2 sequences are SGHTA and FQGTGA.

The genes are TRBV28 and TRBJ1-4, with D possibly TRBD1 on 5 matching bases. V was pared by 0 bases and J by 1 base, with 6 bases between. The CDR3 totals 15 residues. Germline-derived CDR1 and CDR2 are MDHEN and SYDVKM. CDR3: CASSLWGETNEKLFF. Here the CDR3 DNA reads TGTGCCAGCAGTTTATGGGGGGAAACTAATGAAAAACTGTTTTTT.

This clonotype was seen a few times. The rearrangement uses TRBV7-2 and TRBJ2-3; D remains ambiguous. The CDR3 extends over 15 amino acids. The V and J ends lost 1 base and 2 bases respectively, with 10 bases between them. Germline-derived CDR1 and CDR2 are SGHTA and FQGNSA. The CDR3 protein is CASSLVGRNTDTQYF. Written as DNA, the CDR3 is TGTGCCAGCAGCTTAGTGGGCCGAAACACAGATACGCAGTATTTT.

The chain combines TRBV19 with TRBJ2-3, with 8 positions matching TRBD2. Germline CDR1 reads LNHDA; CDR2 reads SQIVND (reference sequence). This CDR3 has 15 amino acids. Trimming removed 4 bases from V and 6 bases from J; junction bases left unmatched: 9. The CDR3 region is CASSRSAGGSDTQYF. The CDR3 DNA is TGTGCCAGTAGTAGAAGTGCGGGAGGATCCGATACGCAGTATTTT.

This CDR3 reads CASTETGIYGYTF. Written as DNA, the CDR3 is TGTGCCAGCACCGAGACAGGGATCTATGGCTACACCTTC. The chain uses TRBV2 and TRBJ1-2; 7 bases agree with TRBD1. V shed 7 bases and J 4 bases; nucleotides not matched to a gene: 6. Germline V gives CDR1 SNHLY, CDR2 FYNNEI. CDR3 length equals 13 residues.

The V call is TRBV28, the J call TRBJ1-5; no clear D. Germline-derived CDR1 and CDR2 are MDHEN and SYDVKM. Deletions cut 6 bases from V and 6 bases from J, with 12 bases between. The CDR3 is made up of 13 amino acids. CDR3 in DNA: TGTGCCAGCAGGGTAGGAATAATTCAGCCCCAGCATTTT. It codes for CASRVGIIQPQHF. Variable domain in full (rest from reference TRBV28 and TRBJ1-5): DVKVTQSSRYLVKRTGEKVFLECVQDMDHENMFWYRQDPGLGLRLIYFSYDVKMKEKGDIPEGYSVSREKKERFSLILESASTNQTSMYLCASRVGIIQPQHFGDGTRLSIL.

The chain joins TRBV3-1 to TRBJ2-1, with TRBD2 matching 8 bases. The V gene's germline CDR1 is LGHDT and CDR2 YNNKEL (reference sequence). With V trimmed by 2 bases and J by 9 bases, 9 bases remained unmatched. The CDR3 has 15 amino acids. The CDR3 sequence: CASSQSSGGRIEQFF. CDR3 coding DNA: TGTGCCAGCAGCCAATCGAGCGGGGGACGCATTGAGCAGTTCTTC.

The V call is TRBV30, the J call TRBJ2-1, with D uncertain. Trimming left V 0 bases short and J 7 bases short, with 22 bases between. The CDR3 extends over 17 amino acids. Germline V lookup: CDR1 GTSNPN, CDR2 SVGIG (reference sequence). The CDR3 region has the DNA TGTGCCTGGAGTGTCACTCGGACCTACCCCCCTGGGAATGAGCAGTTCTTC. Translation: CAWSVTRTYPPGNEQFF. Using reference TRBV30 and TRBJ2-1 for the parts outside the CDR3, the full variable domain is SQTIHQWPATLVQPVGSPLSLECTVEGTSNPNLYWYRQAAGRGLQLLFYSVGIGQISSEVPQNLSASRPQDRQFILSSKKLLLSDSGFYLCAWSVTRTYPPGNEQFFGPGTRLTVL.

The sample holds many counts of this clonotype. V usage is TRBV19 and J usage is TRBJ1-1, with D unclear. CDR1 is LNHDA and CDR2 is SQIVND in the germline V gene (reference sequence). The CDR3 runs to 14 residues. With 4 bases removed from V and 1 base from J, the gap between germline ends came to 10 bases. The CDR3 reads CASSKPDGNTEAFF. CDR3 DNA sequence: TGTGCCAGTAGTAAGCCAGACGGGAACACTGAAGCTTTCTTT.

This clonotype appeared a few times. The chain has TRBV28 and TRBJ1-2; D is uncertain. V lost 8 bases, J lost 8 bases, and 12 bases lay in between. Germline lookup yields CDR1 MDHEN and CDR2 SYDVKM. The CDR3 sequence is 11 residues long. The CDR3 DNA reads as TGTGCCAGCTACCTTAATGAAGGCTACACCTTC. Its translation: CASYLNEGYTF.

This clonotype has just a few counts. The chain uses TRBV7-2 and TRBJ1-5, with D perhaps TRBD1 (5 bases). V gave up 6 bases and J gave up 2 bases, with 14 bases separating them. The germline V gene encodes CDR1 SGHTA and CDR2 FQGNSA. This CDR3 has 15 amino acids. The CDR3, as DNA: TGTGCCAGCAGTTTAAATCAGGGTCGCAATCAGCCCCAGCATTTT. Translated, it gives CASSLNQGRNQPQHF.

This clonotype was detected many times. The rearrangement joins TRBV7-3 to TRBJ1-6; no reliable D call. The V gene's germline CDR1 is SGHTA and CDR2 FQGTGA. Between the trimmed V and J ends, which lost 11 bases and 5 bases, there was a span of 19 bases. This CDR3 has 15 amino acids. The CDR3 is CAPGKTPRNNSPLHF. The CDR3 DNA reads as TGTGCCCCCGGTAAGACCCCGCGCAATAATTCACCCCTCCACTTT.

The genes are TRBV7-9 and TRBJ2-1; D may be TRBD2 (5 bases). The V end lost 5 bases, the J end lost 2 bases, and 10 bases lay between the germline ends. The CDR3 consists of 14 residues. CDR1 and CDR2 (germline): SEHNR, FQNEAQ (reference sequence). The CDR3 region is CASSPPGAYNEQFF. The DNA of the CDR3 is TGTGCCAGCAGCCCGCCCGGGGCCTACAATGAGCAGTTCTTC.

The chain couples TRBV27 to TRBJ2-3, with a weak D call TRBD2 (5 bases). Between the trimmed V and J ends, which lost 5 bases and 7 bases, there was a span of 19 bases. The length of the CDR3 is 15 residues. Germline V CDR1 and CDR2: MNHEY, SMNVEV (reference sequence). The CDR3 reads CASSATKKATHTQYF. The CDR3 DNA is TGTGCCAGCAGTGCGACTAAAAAGGCAACTCATACGCAGTATTTT.

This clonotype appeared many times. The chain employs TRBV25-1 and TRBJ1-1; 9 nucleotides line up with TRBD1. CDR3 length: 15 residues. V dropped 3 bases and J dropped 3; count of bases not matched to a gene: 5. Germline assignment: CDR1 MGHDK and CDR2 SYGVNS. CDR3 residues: CASSDRTGVDTEAFF. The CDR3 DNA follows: TGTGCCAGCAGTGACCGGACAGGGGTGGACACTGAAGCTTTCTTT.

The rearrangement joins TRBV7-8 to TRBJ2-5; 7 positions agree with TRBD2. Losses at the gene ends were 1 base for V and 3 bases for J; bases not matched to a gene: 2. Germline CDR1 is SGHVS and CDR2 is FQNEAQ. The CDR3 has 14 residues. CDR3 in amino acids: CASSLVRGKETQYF. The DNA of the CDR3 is TGTGCCAGCAGCTTAGTGCGGGGGAAAGAGACCCAGTACTTC.

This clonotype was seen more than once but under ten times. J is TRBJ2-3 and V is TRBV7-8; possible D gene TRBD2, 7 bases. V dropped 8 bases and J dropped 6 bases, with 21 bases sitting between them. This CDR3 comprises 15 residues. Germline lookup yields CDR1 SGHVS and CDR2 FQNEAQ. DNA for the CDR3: TGTGCCAGCGGACTAGGGGGGGCTAGTGGCGATACGCAGTATTTT. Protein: CASGLGGASGDTQYF.

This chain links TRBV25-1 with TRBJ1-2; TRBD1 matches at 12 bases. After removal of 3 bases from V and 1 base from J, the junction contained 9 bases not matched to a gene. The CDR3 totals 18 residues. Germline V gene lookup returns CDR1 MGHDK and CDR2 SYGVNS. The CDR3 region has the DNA TGTGCCAGCAGTGAGGGACAGGGGGCGGCCGGGGGTAACTATGGCTACACCTTC. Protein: CASSEGQGAAGGNYGYTF.

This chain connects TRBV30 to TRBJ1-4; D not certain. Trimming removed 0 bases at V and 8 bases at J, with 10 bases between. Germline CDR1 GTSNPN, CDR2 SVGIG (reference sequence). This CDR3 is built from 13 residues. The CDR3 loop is CAWSVSAGEKLFF. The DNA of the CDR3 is TGTGCCTGGAGTGTATCGGCGGGAGAAAAACTGTTTTTT.